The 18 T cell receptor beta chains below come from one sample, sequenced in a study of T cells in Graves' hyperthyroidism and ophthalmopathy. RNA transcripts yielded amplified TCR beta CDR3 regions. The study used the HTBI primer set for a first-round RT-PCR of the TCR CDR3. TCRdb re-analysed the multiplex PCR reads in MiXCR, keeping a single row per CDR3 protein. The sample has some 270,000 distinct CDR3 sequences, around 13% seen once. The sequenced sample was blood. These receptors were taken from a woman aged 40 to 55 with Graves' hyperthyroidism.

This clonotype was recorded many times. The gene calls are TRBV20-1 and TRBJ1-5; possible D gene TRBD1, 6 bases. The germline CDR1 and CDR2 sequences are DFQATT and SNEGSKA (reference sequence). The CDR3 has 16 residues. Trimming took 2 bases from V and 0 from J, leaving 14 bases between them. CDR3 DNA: TGCAGTGCTAGATCCTCATCGACAGGTAGCAATCAGCCCCAGCATTTT. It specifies CSARSSSTGSNQPQHF.

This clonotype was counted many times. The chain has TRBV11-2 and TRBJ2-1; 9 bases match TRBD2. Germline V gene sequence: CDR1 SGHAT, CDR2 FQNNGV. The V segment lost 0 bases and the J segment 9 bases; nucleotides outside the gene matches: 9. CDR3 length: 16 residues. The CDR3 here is CASSLDIRGRALEQFF. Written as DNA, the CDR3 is TGTGCCAGCAGCTTAGATATTCGCGGGAGGGCGCTTGAGCAGTTCTTC.

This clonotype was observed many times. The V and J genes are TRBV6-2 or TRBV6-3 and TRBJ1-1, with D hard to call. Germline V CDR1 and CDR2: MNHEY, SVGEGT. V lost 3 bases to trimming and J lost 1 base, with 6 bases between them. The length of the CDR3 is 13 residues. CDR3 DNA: TGTGCCAGCAGTTATTATCCGAACACTGAAGCTTTCTTT. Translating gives CASSYYPNTEAFF.

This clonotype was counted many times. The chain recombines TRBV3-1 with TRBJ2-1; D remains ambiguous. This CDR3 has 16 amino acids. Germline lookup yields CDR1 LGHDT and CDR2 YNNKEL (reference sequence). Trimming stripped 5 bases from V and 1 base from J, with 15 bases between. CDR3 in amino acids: CASSGSGILSYNEQFF. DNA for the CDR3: TGTGCCAGCAGCGGATCTGGGATCCTGTCCTACAATGAGCAGTTCTTC.

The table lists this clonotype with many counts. The CDR3 DNA reads TGTGCCAGCAGGGTAATTACAGGGAATGGAAACACCATATATTTT. Its protein product is CASRVITGNGNTIYF. V and J are TRBV2 and TRBJ1-3; TRBD1 is a possible D gene (6 bases). Per the germline V gene, CDR1 is SNHLY and CDR2 is FYNNEI. Deletions cut 6 bases from V and 3 bases from J, with 15 bases between. CDR3 length equals 15 residues.

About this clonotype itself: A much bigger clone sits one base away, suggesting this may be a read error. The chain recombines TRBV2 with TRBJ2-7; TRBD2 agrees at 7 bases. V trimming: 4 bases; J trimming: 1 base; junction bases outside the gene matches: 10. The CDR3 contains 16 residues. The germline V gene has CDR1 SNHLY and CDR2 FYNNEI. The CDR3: CASSGGGGGNSYEQYF. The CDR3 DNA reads TGTGCCAGCAGTGGGGGGGGGGGGGGAAATTCCTACGAGCAGTACTTC.

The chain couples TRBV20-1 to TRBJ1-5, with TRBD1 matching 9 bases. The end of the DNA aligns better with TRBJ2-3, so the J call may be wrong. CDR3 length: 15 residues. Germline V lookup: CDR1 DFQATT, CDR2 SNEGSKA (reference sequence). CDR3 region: CSARTGQGTHQPQYF. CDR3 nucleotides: TGCAGTGCTAGAACGGGACAGGGAACTCATCAGCCCCAGTATTTT.

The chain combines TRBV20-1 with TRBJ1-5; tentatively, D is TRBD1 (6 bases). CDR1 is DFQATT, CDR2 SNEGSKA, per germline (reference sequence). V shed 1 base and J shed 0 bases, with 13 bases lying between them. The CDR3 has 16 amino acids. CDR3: CSARVRGLNSNQPQHF. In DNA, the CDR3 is TGCAGTGCTAGAGTACGGGGGCTGAATAGCAATCAGCCCCAGCATTTT.

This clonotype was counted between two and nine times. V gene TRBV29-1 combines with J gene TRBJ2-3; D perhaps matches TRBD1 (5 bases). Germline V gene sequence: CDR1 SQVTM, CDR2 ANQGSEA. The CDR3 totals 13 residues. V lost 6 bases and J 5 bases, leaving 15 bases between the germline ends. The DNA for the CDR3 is TGCAGCGTCGATTCTAGGGGCGGAGATACGCAGTATTTT. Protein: CSVDSRGGDTQYF.

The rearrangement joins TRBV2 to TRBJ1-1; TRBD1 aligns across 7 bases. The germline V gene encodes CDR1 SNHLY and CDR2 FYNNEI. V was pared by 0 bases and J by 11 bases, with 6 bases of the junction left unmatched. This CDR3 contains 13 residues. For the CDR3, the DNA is TGTGCCAGCAGTGAAGCGCCGACAGGGAAGGCTTTCTTT. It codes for CASSEAPTGKAFF. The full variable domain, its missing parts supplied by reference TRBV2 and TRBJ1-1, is EPEVTQTPSHQVTQMGQEVILRCVPISNHLYFYWYRQILGQKVEFLVSFYNNEISEKSEIFDDQFSVERPDGSNFTLKIRSTKLEDSAMYFCASSEAPTGKAFFGQGTRLTVV.

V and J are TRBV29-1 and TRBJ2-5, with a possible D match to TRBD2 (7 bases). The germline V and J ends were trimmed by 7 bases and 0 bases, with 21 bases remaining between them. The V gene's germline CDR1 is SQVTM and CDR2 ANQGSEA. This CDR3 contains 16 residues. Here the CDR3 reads CSGGIGAGAYQETQYF. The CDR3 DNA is TGCAGCGGGGGTATAGGTGCGGGGGCGTACCAAGAGACCCAGTACTTC.

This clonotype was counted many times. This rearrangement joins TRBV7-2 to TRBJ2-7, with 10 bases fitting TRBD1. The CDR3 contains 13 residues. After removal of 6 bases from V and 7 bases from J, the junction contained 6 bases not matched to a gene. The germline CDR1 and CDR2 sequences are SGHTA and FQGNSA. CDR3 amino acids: CASSRDRGGEQYF. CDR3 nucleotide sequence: TGTGCCAGCAGTCGGGACAGGGGAGGTGAGCAGTACTTC.

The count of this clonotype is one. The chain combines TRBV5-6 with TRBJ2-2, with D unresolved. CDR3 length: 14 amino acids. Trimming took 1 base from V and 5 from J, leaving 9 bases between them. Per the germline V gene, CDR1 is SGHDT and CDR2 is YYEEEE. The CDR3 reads CASSLYDGTGELFF. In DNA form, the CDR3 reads TGTGCCAGCAGCTTGTATGATGGGACCGGGGAGCTGTTTTTT.

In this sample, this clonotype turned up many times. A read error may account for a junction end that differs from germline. The DNA for the CDR3 is TGTGCCAGCAGTTTAGACAGCTACACTGAAGCTTTCTTT. Translated: CASSLDSYTEAFF. The rearrangement links TRBV7-9 to TRBJ1-1, with a tentative D call TRBD1 (5 bases). There are 13 residues in the CDR3. The germline gives CDR1 SEHNR, CDR2 FQNEAQ (reference sequence).

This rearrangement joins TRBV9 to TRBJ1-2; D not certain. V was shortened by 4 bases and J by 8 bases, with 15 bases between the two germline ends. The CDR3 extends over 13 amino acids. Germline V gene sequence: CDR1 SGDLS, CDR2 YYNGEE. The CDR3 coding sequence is TGTGCCAGCAGCCAGGACGGGATTGGGGGCTACACCTTC. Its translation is CASSQDGIGGYTF.

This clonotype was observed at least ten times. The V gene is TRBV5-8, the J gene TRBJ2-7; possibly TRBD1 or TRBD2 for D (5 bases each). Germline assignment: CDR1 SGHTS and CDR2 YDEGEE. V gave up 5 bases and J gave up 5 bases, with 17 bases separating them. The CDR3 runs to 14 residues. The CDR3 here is CASSRRNGDDEQYF. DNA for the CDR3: TGTGCCAGCAGTCGACGAAATGGGGACGACGAGCAGTACTTC.

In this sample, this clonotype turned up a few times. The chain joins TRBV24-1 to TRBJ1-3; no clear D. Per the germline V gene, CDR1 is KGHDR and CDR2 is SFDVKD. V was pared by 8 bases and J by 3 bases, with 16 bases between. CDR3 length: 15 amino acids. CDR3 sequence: CATNTDPGGGNTIYF. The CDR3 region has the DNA TGTGCCACCAATACAGACCCTGGAGGTGGAAACACCATATATTTT.

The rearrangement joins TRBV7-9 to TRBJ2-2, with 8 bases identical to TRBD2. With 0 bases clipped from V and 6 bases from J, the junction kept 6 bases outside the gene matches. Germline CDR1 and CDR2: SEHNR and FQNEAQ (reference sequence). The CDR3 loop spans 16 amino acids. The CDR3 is CASSLASGSWAGELFF. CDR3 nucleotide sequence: TGTGCCAGCAGCTTAGCCAGCGGGAGCTGGGCCGGGGAGCTGTTTTTT.